Below, 15 T cell receptor beta chains from the same sample are listed, as sequenced in a study of cytomegalovirus exposure and HLA in healthy donors. Using immunoSEQ multiplex PCR, the repertoire was profiled, and TCRdb retains in-frame clones only, with some absent. This sample has around 150,000 clones, with 85% to 90% found just once. The sequencing input was PBMCs. The source is a young woman in good health and CMV-seropositive.

V usage is TRBV10-1 and J usage is TRBJ2-7, with TRBD1 matching 9 bases. Trimming at V came to 6 bases and at J to 4 bases, leaving 4 bases not matched to a gene. This CDR3 is built from 13 residues. The germline CDR1 and CDR2 sequences are WNHNN and SYGVQD (reference sequence). The CDR3 sequence is CASRPGQGYEQYF. CDR3 bases: TGCGCCAGCAGACCCGGACAGGGGTACGAGCAGTACTTC.

The J gene is TRBJ2-7, the V gene TRBV7-3; a weak D match, TRBD2 (6 bases). The ends were cut back, 0 bases at V and 7 bases at J, with 10 bases in the middle. The CDR3 sequence is 13 residues long. Germline values: CDR1 SGHTA, CDR2 FQGTGA. Here the CDR3 DNA reads TGTGCCAGCAGCTTAACACTAGCCGGGGAGCAGTACTTC. This codes for CASSLTLAGEQYF.

The chain recombines TRBV5-5 with TRBJ2-2, with D maybe TRBD2 (5 bases). V was clipped by 1 base and J by 2 bases, with 9 bases between them. The CDR3 length is 15 residues. Germline CDR1 and CDR2: SGHKS and YYEKEE (reference sequence). CDR3 sequence: CASSLWRANTGELFF. In DNA form, the CDR3 reads TGTGCCAGCAGCTTGTGGCGGGCAAACACCGGGGAGCTGTTTTTT.

V is TRBV5-1 and J is TRBJ2-2; 7 bases fit TRBD2. This CDR3 comprises 16 residues. V was clipped by 3 bases and J by 5 bases; unmatched bases: 10. The germline CDR1 and CDR2 sequences are SGHRS and YFSETQ. The CDR3: CASSSQRPGGTGELFF. Here the CDR3 DNA reads TGCGCCAGCAGCTCACAGAGGCCCGGGGGGACCGGGGAGCTGTTTTTT.

The rearrangement uses TRBV6-5 and TRBJ2-1, with 7 bases matching TRBD1. There are 14 residues in the CDR3. J lost 9 bases, V lost 5 bases, and 10 bases had no gene match. Germline V CDR1 and CDR2: MNHEY, SVGAGI. The CDR3 reads CASSKRDSWGEQFF. The CDR3 DNA follows: TGTGCCAGCAGTAAAAGGGACAGCTGGGGTGAGCAGTTCTTC.

The chain joins TRBV2 to TRBJ2-5; D may be TRBD2 (5 bases). The CDR3 length is 13 residues. The ends were cut back, 7 bases at V and 4 bases at J, with 13 bases in the middle. Germline V lookup: CDR1 SNHLY, CDR2 FYNNEI. In nucleotides, the CDR3 is TGTGCCAGCATTCCGGGATCCGGAGAGACCCAGTACTTC. Amino acids: CASIPGSGETQYF.

J is TRBJ1-3 and V is TRBV19, with D perhaps TRBD1 (5 bases). CDR1 LNHDA and CDR2 SQIVND come from the germline V gene (reference sequence). The CDR3 sequence is 16 residues long. V was trimmed by 6 bases and J by 0 bases, leaving 15 bases between them. The DNA for the CDR3 is TGTGCCAGTAGACGGTCGGGGGGGAGCTCTGGAAACACCATATATTTT. Protein product: CASRRSGGSSGNTIYF. Looking up the rest from reference TRBV19 and TRBJ1-3 gives the full variable domain: DGGITQSPKYLFRKEGQNVTLSCEQNLNHDAMYWYRQDPGQGLRLIYYSQIVNDFQKGDIAEGYSVSREKKESFPLTVTSAQKNPTAFYLCASRRSGGSSGNTIYFGEGSWLTVV.

V is TRBV4-2 and J is TRBJ2-7; 9 positions agree with TRBD1. Germline V gene lookup returns CDR1 LGHNA and CDR2 YNFKEQ. The J segment lost 5 bases and the V segment lost 3 bases, leaving 5 bases of the junction unmatched. The CDR3 loop spans 14 amino acids. The DNA for the CDR3 is TGTGCCAGCAGCCAGACCGGGACAGGGAACGAGCAGTACTTC. It translates to CASSQTGTGNEQYF.

This rearrangement joins TRBV25-1 to TRBJ1-5, with 9 bases aligning to TRBD1. Germline trimming cut 10 bases from V and 0 bases from J; bases unmatched to any gene: 7. This CDR3 is 15 amino acids long. Looked up from germline, CDR1 is MGHDK and CDR2 is SYGVNS. CDR3 sequence: CANPGQGDSNQPQHF. CDR3 sequence (DNA): TGTGCCAACCCGGGACAGGGAGATAGCAATCAGCCCCAGCATTTT. The full variable domain, completed using reference TRBV25-1 and TRBJ1-5, is EADIYQTPRYLVIGTGKKITLECSQTMGHDKMYWYQQDPGMELHLIHYSYGVNSTEKGDLSSESTVSRIRTEHFPLTLESARPSHTSQYLCANPGQGDSNQPQHFGDGTRLSIL.

The chain carries TRBV5-4 and TRBJ2-7, with 13 nucleotides matching TRBD2. CDR1 is SGHNT and CDR2 is YYREEE in the germline V gene (reference sequence). The CDR3 is 15 amino acids. J lost 5 bases, V lost 3 bases, and 5 bases had no gene match. Here the CDR3 reads CASSYLGTSGDEQYF. CDR3 in DNA: TGTGCCAGCAGCTACCTTGGGACTAGCGGGGACGAGCAGTACTTC.

V gene TRBV6-5 combines with J gene TRBJ2-7; D possibly corresponds to TRBD2 (6 bases). Trimming removed 3 bases from V and 3 bases from J, with 15 bases in between. The CDR3 length is 15 residues. Looked up from germline, CDR1 is MNHEY and CDR2 is SVGAGI. The CDR3 sequence is CASSYISRGSYEQYF. Here the CDR3 DNA reads TGTGCCAGCAGTTATATATCGCGGGGCAGCTACGAGCAGTACTTC.

This clone was detected once. V gene TRBV29-1 combines with J gene TRBJ2-1; D remains unclear. Per the germline V gene, CDR1 is SQVTM and CDR2 is ANQGSEA. This CDR3 is 12 amino acids long. V lost 3 bases and J 5 bases, leaving 8 bases between the germline ends. CDR3 region: CSVDRGNNEQFF. The CDR3 DNA reads TGCAGCGTTGACCGCGGCAACAATGAGCAGTTCTTC.

V gene TRBV5-1 combines with J gene TRBJ1-1, with a tentative D call TRBD1 (6 bases). Germline CDR1 and CDR2: SGHRS and YFSETQ. The CDR3 length is 16 residues. The ends were cut back, 4 bases at V and 0 bases at J, with 16 bases in the middle. CDR3 sequence reads: CASSRDKNKLNTEAFF. The DNA of the CDR3 is TGCGCCAGCAGCAGGGACAAGAATAAGTTGAACACTGAAGCTTTCTTT.

The chain employs TRBV2 and TRBJ2-1; TRBD2 agrees at 10 bases. CDR1 is SNHLY, CDR2 FYNNEI, per germline. With V trimmed by 7 bases and J by 3 bases, 3 bases remained unmatched. The CDR3 contains 14 residues. The CDR3 bases are TGTGCCAGCATGTGGACTAGCGGCTACAATGAGCAGTTCTTC. Translation gives CASMWTSGYNEQFF.

This clone was detected only a few times. The chain has TRBV10-3 and TRBJ1-5; D remains unclear. The CDR3 sequence is 14 residues long. Trimming shortened V by 4 bases and J by 0 bases, and 7 bases separated the two germline ends. Per germline, CDR1 ENHRY and CDR2 SYGVKD. The CDR3 DNA reads TGTGCCATCAGTGGGGGAGATAGCAATCAGCCCCAGCATTTT. Translated: CAISGGDSNQPQHF.